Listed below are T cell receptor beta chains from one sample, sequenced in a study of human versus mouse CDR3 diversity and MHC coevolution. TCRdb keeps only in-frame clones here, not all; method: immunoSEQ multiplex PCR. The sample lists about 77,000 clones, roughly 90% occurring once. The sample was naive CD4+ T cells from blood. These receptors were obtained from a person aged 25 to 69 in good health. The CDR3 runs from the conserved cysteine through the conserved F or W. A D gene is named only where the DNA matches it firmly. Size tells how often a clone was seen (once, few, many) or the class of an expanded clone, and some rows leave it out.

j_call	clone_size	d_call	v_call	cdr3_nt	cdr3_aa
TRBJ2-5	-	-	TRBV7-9	TGTGCCAGCAGCATAAGCTTTCAAGAGACCCAGTACTTC	CASSISFQETQYF
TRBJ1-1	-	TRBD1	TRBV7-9	TGTGCCAGCAGCTTACAAGGGATGACAGGGGCTGAAGCTTTCTTT	CASSLQGMTGAEAFF
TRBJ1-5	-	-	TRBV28	TGTGCCAGCAGTTTGGGCCTCCTAAGGGGCATTAGCAATCAGCCCCAGCATTTT	CASSLGLLRGISNQPQHF
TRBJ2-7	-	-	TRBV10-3	TGTGCCATCAGTGTAGTGGAGCGGAGCTACGAGCAGTACTTC	CAISVVERSYEQYF
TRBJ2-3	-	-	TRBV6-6	TGTGCCAGCAGTTACTCCCTAGGAGATACGCAGTATTTT	CASSYSLGDTQYF
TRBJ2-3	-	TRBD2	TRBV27	TGTGCCAGCATGGGGGGGAGGGTGAGGTGGGCGACAGATACGCAGTATTTT	CASMGGRVRWATDTQYF
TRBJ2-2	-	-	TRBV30	TGTGCCTGGAAGCGGGGACAGGTGGACACCGGGGAGCTGTTTTTT	CAWKRGQVDTGELFF
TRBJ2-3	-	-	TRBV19	TGTGCCAGTGTGGCGGGGGCGTTAGATACGCAGTATTTT	CASVAGALDTQYF
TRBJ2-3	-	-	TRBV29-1	TGCAGCGTTGAAGTACGGGGGACAGAATCAGATACGCAGTATTTT	CSVEVRGTESDTQYF
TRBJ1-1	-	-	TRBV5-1	TGCGCCAGCAGCTTGGAGTCAGGGAGGGGAACTGAAGCTTTCTTT	CASSLESGRGTEAFF
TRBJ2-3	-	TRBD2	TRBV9	TGTGCCAGCAGCCTAGCGGGTACAGATACGCAGTATTTT	CASSLAGTDTQYF
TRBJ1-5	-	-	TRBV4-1	TGCGCCAGCAGCCAAAAGGGAGCCGATAGCAATCAGCCCCAGCATTTT	CASSQKGADSNQPQHF
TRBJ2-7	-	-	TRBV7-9	TGTGCCAGCAGCTTAGCACGCCGCGCGACAGGCGGCGAGCAGTACTTC	CASSLARRATGGEQYF
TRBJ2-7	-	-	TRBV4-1	TGCGCCAGCAGCCAAGCGGGGACCGGGGGCTACGAGCAGTACTTC	CASSQAGTGGYEQYF
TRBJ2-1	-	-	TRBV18	TGTGCCAGCTCACCACCGGGACTCCTATCCTACAATGAGCAGTTCTTC	CASSPPGLLSYNEQFF
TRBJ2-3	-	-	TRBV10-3	TGTGCCATCAGCGGGATAAATGCCAGCGGCACAGATACGCAGTATTTT	CAISGINASGTDTQYF
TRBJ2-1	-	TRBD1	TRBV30	TGTGCCTGGAGCCTACGGGACAGGGAGCAGTTCTTC	CAWSLRDREQFF
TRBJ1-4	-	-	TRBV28	TGTGCCAGCAGTCACACCCGGAACAGGGAAAGAGAAAAACTGTTTTTT	CASSHTRNREREKLFF
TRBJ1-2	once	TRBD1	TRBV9	TGTGCCAGCAGCTCCCAGACAGGGGATAACTATGGCTACACCTTC	CASSSQTGDNYGYTF
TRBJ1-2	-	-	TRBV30	TGTGCCTGGAGTCTTACTGGTGGCTACACCTTC	CAWSLTGGYTF
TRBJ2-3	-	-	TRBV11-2	TGTGCCAGCAGCTTAGTAACAGGGTTGGGCACAGATACGCAGTATTTT	CASSLVTGLGTDTQYF
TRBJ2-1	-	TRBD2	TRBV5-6	TGTGCCAGCAGCTTCGGGACTAGCCGGAATGAGCAGTTCTTC	CASSFGTSRNEQFF
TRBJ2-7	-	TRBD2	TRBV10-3	TGTGCCATCAGCACCCCGACTAGCGGAGGGGACTACGAGCAGTACTTC	CAISTPTSGGDYEQYF
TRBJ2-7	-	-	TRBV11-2	TGTGCCAGCAGCTTAGGCGGAAACAGGGTAATCTCCTACGAGCAGTACTTC	CASSLGGNRVISYEQYF
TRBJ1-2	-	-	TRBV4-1	TGCGCCAGCAGCCAAGATCTGTTTGGCTACACCTTC	CASSQDLFGYTF
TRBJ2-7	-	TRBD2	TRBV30	TGTGCCTGGAGTGTAACTAGCGGGAGTTACGAGCAGTACTTC	CAWSVTSGSYEQYF
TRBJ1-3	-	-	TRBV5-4	TGTGCCAGCAGCGGGGGGACGCCTGCGCCTGGAAACACCATATATTTT	CASSGGTPAPGNTIYF
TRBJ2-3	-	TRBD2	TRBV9	TGTGCCAGCAGCGGTACTAGCGGGGGGAGGATGGATACGCAGTATTTT	CASSGTSGGRMDTQYF
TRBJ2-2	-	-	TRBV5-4	TGTGCCAGCAGCTCCCCGGGGGGCCTAACCGGGGAGCTGTTTTTT	CASSSPGGLTGELFF
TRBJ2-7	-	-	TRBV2	TGTGCCAGCTCCCTAGCGAGGGGTGACGCCTACGAGCAGTACTTC	CASSLARGDAYEQYF
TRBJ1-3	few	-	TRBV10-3	TGTGCCATCAGTGGCCGACAGATCCGGAGCTCTGGAAACACCATATATTTT	CAISGRQIRSSGNTIYF
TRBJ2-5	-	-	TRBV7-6	TGTGCCAGCAGCTTAGAAGTGAGAAGGGGATGGGAGACCCAGTACTTC	CASSLEVRRGWETQYF
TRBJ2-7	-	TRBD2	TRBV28	TGTGCCAGCAGTCTAGCGGGAGGCTACGAGCAGTACTTC	CASSLAGGYEQYF
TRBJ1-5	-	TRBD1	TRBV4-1	TGCGCCAGCAGCCAAGATCCGACAGGGCGTCAGCCCCAGCATTTT	CASSQDPTGRQPQHF
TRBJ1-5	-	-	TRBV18	TGTGCCAGCTCACAAACCCCAAGGGGGACGCCCCAGCATTTT	CASSQTPRGTPQHF
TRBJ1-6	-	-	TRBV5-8	TGTGCCAGCAGCTTGGTAGCGCCGGTCGGCCACCTCCACTTT	CASSLVAPVGHLHF
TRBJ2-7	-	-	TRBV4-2	TGTGCCAGCAGCCAGAGGCCTCGCGACGAGCAGTACTTC	CASSQRPRDEQYF
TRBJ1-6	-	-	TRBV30	TGTGCCTGGAACAGGGCTTCCCATTCACCCCTCCACTTT	CAWNRASHSPLHF
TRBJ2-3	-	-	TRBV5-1	TGCGCCAGCAGCTCCCGGACAAGCACAGATACGCAGTATTTT	CASSSRTSTDTQYF
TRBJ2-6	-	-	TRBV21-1	-	CASSKLSWAGGSGANVLTF
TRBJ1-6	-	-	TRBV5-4	TGTGCCAGCAGCTTGGACAGAACAAATTCACCCCTCCACTTT	CASSLDRTNSPLHF
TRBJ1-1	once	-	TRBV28	TGTGCCAGCGCGTCGGGGAACACTGAAGCTTTCTTT	CASASGNTEAFF
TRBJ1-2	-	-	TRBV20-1	TGCAGTGCTACTCCCCCGGGTGGCTACACCTTC	CSATPPGGYTF
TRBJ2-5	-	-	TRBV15	TGTGCCACCAGCAGAGTTCCGTACCAAGAGACCCAGTACTTC	CATSRVPYQETQYF
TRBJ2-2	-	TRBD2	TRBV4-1	TGCGCCAGCAGCCAAGTCCTAGCGGGGGTAAACACCGGGGAGCTGTTTTTT	CASSQVLAGVNTGELFF
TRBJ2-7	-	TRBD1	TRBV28	TGTGCCAGCAGTTTATTGGGGGACAGAAGCTCCTACGGGCAGTACTTC	CASSLLGDRSSYGQYF
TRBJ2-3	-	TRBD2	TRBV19	TGTGCCAGTAGTACGGGAGGGGCCTTCACAGATACGCAGTATTTT	CASSTGGAFTDTQYF
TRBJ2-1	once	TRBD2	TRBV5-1	TGCGCCAGCAGCTTGAGTTCTAGCGGGGGATACAATGAGCAGTTCTTC	CASSLSSSGGYNEQFF
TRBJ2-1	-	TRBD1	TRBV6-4	TGTGCCAGCAGTGACTACAGGGGTGAGCAGTTCTTC	CASSDYRGEQFF
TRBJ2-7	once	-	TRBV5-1	TGCGCCAGCAGCACACAGGGTGAACCTTTTCGAGAAAACGAGCAGTACTTC	CASSTQGEPFRENEQYF
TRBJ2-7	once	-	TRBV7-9	TGTGCCAGCAGCTTAGGAGGGCCCCAGTACTTC	CASSLGGPQYF
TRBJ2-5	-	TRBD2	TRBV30	TGTGCCTGGAGTGGGCCAGCGGGGGCAGAGACCCAGTACTTC	CAWSGPAGAETQYF
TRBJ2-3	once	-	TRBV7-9	TGTGCCAGCAGTCTCACGGACTTCTCTAGCACAGATACGCAGTATTTT	CASSLTDFSSTDTQYF